A single sample is the source of the 17 T cell receptor beta chains below, sequenced in a study of shared clonotypes between healthy human individuals (dated by TCRdb to the early 2020s). The library was built by means of the immunoSEQ multiplex PCR assay. TCRdb retrieved this table from immuneACCESS and kept in-frame rearrangements only. Not all clones are present; in checked studies, unresolved V genes account for under half, and no reason is known for the remainder. The sample table holds a few million clones, of which over 85% were seen once. The ten largest clones add up to 0.14% of the sample. Specimen: naive CD4+ T cells sorted from blood. According to the study, the label for this sample's cell subset or site signals: CD45RA+ positively selected. The receptor set was obtained from a man in his late teens or twenties in good health.

On this clone itself: Other DNA sequences of this sample code for an identical CDR3. The chain is built from TRBV5-1 and TRBJ2-2, with 8 bases lining up with TRBD1. V was clipped by 4 bases and J by 2 bases; unmatched bases: 4. The CDR3 covers 15 residues. Per the germline V gene, CDR1 is SGHRS and CDR2 is YFSETQ. CDR3 region: CASSLDRGNTGELFF. CDR3 sequence (DNA): TGCGCCAGCAGCCTAGACAGGGGTAACACCGGGGAGCTGTTTTTT.

The chain links TRBV5-8 to TRBJ2-7; weak D call: TRBD2 (6 bases). The CDR3 is made up of 16 amino acids. V was clipped by 5 bases and J by 7 bases, with 25 bases between them. Germline-derived CDR1 and CDR2 are SGHTS and YDEGEE. The CDR3 bases are TGTGCCAGCAGGCCGAACCCAGGGAGTGAACGGGAGGAGCAGTACTTC. It codes for CASRPNPGSEREEQYF.

The chain couples TRBV4-3 to TRBJ1-4; 7 bases match TRBD1. Germline CDR1 reads LGHNA; CDR2 reads YSLEER. The trim removed 0 bases at V and 7 bases at J, leaving 8 bases unmatched. CDR3 length: 16 amino acids. The CDR3 region has the DNA TGCGCCAGCAGCCAAGACCTCCACAGGGGTACTGAAAAACTGTTTTTT. It specifies CASSQDLHRGTEKLFF.

This clone occurred a few times. The sample contains more than one DNA sequence encoding this CDR3. The CDR3 spells CAIRDRGETQYF. The CDR3 nucleotides are TGTGCCATCAGAGACAGGGGGGAGACCCAGTACTTC. The chain carries TRBV10-3 and TRBJ2-5, with 9 positions matching TRBD1. Germline trimming cut 6 bases from V and 5 bases from J; bases unmatched to any gene: 1. Germline loops: CDR1 ENHRY, CDR2 SYGVKD. There are 12 residues in the CDR3.

The V call is TRBV28, the J call TRBJ1-3, with 7 bases that match TRBD1. Germline CDR1 MDHEN, CDR2 SYDVKM. Trimming took 6 bases from V and 0 from J; bases not matched to a gene: 5. CDR3 length: 15 amino acids. CDR3 residues: CASRGQDISGNTIYF. The CDR3 DNA sequence: TGTGCCAGCAGAGGACAGGATATCTCTGGAAACACCATATATTTT.

The J gene is TRBJ1-1, the V gene TRBV6-6, with 9 bases lining up with TRBD1. CDR3 length: 14 amino acids. Unmatched junction bases numbered 4, after V lost 4 bases and J lost 4 bases. Germline loops: CDR1 MNHNY, CDR2 SVGAGI (reference sequence). The CDR3 spells CASSSRQGGTEAFF. As DNA, the CDR3 is TGTGCCAGCAGTTCGAGACAGGGGGGCACTGAAGCTTTCTTT.

The CDR3 nucleotides are TGTGCCACCACAGGGAATTCTAATGAAAAACTGTTTTTT. This gives the protein CATTGNSNEKLFF. The chain is built from TRBV10-3 and TRBJ1-4, with a possible D match to TRBD1 (6 bases). The germline CDR1 and CDR2 sequences are ENHRY and SYGVKD. The CDR3 is 13 amino acids. V gave up 10 bases and J gave up 3 bases, with 12 bases separating them.

This clone has a single count. The J gene is TRBJ2-2, the V gene TRBV4-3; unclear D gene. The V gene's germline CDR1 is LGHNA and CDR2 YSLEER. The CDR3 contains 16 residues. With 0 bases removed from V and 0 bases from J, the gap between germline ends came to 8 bases. CDR3 nucleotide sequence: TGCGCCAGCAGCCAAGATACGTTGTCGAACACCGGGGAGCTGTTTTTT. Its protein product is CASSQDTLSNTGELFF.

This clone was seen only a few times. The rearrangement uses TRBV29-1 and TRBJ1-1; no clear D. V was trimmed by 4 bases and J by 3 bases, leaving 9 bases between them. This CDR3 contains 12 residues. Germline CDR1 reads SQVTM; CDR2 reads ANQGSEA. The CDR3 DNA sequence: TGCAGCGTTGGTAACGGTTACACTGAAGCTTTCTTT. Amino acid sequence: CSVGNGYTEAFF.

The V gene is TRBV30, the J gene TRBJ2-3; the D is unclear. CDR3 length: 15 residues. Looked up from germline, CDR1 is GTSNPN and CDR2 is SVGIG (reference sequence). Trimming shortened V by 0 bases and J by 5 bases, and 15 bases separated the two germline ends. The CDR3 DNA reads TGTGCCTGGAGTGTAGATGAGGTTAACAGAGATACGCAGTATTTT. As protein: CAWSVDEVNRDTQYF.

This chain uses TRBV7-2 with TRBJ2-7, with a weak D call TRBD1 (5 bases). Germline CDR1 SGHTA, CDR2 FQGNSA. This CDR3 has 12 residues. V shed 5 bases and J shed 4 bases, with 9 bases lying between them. The CDR3 region is CASSKTVYEQYF. The CDR3 nucleotides read TGTGCCAGCAGCAAGACAGTTTACGAGCAGTACTTC. Full variable domain (rest looked up from reference TRBV7-2 and TRBJ2-7): GAGVSQSPSNKVTEKGKDVELRCDPISGHTALYWYRQSLGQGLEFLIYFQGNSAPDKSGLPSDRFSAERTGGSVSTLTIQRTQQEDSAVYLCASSKTVYEQYFGPGTRLTVT.

The chain couples TRBV10-3 to TRBJ1-6; D is perhaps TRBD1 (5 bases). V was clipped by 6 bases and J by 3 bases, with 15 bases between them. CDR3 length: 16 residues. CDR1 and CDR2 (germline): ENHRY, SYGVKD. CDR3 loop: CAISPGGSNYNSPLHF. The CDR3 nucleotides are TGTGCCATCAGCCCCGGGGGGTCAAACTATAATTCACCCCTCCACTTT.

The CDR3 coding sequence is TGCGCCAGCAGCCAGGGGGGTTCGGCCATAGAAGCTTTCTTT. Its translation: CASSQGGSAIEAFF. This chain links TRBV5-1 with TRBJ1-1, with TRBD1 matching 7 bases. V was clipped by 4 bases and J by 8 bases; unmatched bases: 11. The CDR3 is 14 residues long. Germline V gene data show CDR1 as SGHRS and CDR2 as YFSETQ.

The chain links TRBV9 to TRBJ2-1; perhaps D is TRBD1 or TRBD2 (6 bases each). The CDR3 covers 15 residues. Germline lookup yields CDR1 SGDLS and CDR2 YYNGEE. V lost 7 bases and J 5 bases, leaving 19 bases between the germline ends. CDR3 region: CASHGGTGRNNEQFF. CDR3 sequence (DNA): TGTGCCAGCCACGGGGGAACAGGGCGAAACAATGAGCAGTTCTTC.

V is TRBV10-3 and J is TRBJ2-1; TRBD2 agrees at 7 bases. With V trimmed by 9 bases and J by 4 bases, 9 bases remained unmatched. The germline V gene has CDR1 ENHRY and CDR2 SYGVKD. This CDR3 is built from 14 residues. CDR3 region: CAIQPGGIYNEQFF. The CDR3, as DNA: TGTGCCATTCAACCGGGAGGAATTTACAATGAGCAGTTCTTC.

This clone was detected once. The V and J genes are TRBV6-5 and TRBJ2-7, with 10 bases aligning to TRBD1. V gave up 5 bases and J gave up 4 bases; unmatched junction bases: 8. The CDR3 length is 15 residues. The germline V gene encodes CDR1 MNHEY and CDR2 SVGAGI. CDR3 sequence: CASSRGTGDDYEQYF. The CDR3, as DNA: TGTGCCAGCAGTAGAGGGACAGGGGATGATTACGAGCAGTACTTC.

The chain joins TRBV18 to TRBJ2-6, with a weak D call TRBD1 (6 bases). Germline CDR1 is KGHSH and CDR2 is LQKENI. This CDR3 contains 15 residues. V was pared by 6 bases and J by 3 bases, with 12 bases between. CDR3 sequence: CASSVQGSGANVLTF. DNA of the CDR3: TGTGCCAGCTCGGTACAGGGAAGTGGGGCCAACGTCCTGACTTTC.